This passage covers 5 T cell receptor beta chains from one sample sequenced in a study of cytomegalovirus exposure and HLA in healthy donors. Primers included in the PCR were 60 Vbeta and 13 Jbeta primers. The table came from immunoSEQ multiplex PCR; TCRdb's copy has only in-frame clones and leaves some out. The sample shows approximately 110,000 clones, 65% to 90% of them seen only once. Material for sequencing was PBMCs. The receptors come from a man aged 25 to 40 in good health and CMV-seropositive.

This sequence joins TRBV2 and TRBJ2-7; TRBD1 matches at 10 bases. CDR1 and CDR2 (germline): SNHLY, FYNNEI. This CDR3 has 14 residues. The J segment lost 2 bases and the V segment lost 7 bases, leaving 5 bases of the junction unmatched. CDR3 sequence (DNA): TGTGCCAGCACGGGGGGGACAGGGGCCTACGAGCAGTACTTC. It encodes CASTGGTGAYEQYF.

V gene TRBV30 combines with J gene TRBJ1-4; D possibly corresponds to TRBD1 (5 bases). There are 16 residues in the CDR3. Germline V gene lookup returns CDR1 GTSNPN and CDR2 SVGIG (reference sequence). Trimming left V 2 bases short and J 4 bases short, with 17 bases between. CDR3 in DNA: TGTGCCTGGAGTTGGGGGGTACAGACCTTTAATGAAAAACTGTTTTTT. Encoded protein: CAWSWGVQTFNEKLFF.

CDR3 protein: CASSRTPKDGELFF. The DNA for the CDR3 is TGTGCCAGCAGTCGGACTCCCAAGGACGGGGAGCTGTTTTTT. The gene calls are TRBV6-1 and TRBJ2-2, with a weak D call TRBD2 (5 bases). This CDR3 contains 14 residues. CDR1 and CDR2 (germline): MNHNS, SASEGT. Trimming left V 5 bases short and J 7 bases short, with 14 bases between.

To note about this clone: The junction departs from the called germline gene at one end, perhaps through a read error. The V gene is TRBV6-1, the J gene TRBJ1-1; TRBD1 aligns across 10 bases. This CDR3 has 10 residues. Per the germline V gene, CDR1 is MNHNS and CDR2 is SASEGT. The CDR3 reads CASRGTGANF. The CDR3 coding sequence is TGTGCCAGCAGGGGGACAGGGGCCAACTTT.

This chain connects TRBV28 to TRBJ1-1, with 7 bases that match TRBD1. CDR3 length equals 14 residues. V dropped 5 bases and J dropped 4; count of bases not matched to a gene: 7. Per the germline V gene, CDR1 is MDHEN and CDR2 is SYDVKM. The CDR3 reads CASSQTGSGTEAFF. The CDR3 DNA reads TGTGCCAGCAGTCAGACAGGGTCGGGCACTGAAGCTTTCTTT.